The 14 T cell receptor beta chains given below trace back to one sample, sequenced in a study of blood T cell repertoires in COVID-19 (TCRdb year 2020). The library was made by the immunoSEQ multiplex PCR assay. Held by TCRdb, this immuneACCESS table contains in-frame sequences only and omits some clones. Under half of the omission traces to an unresolved V gene where checked; the cause of the rest is unknown. The sample table lists approximately 250,000 clones, around 90% of them with a count of one. Approximately 4% of the sample comes from the top ten. Sequencing input: PBMCs or T cells enriched from blood (not recorded which). The origin of the receptors is a woman aged 30 to 39 with acute COVID-19.

The gene calls are TRBV2 and TRBJ1-5, with D hard to call. The CDR3 has 15 residues. Trimming left V 0 bases short and J 3 bases short, with 9 bases between. Germline V lookup: CDR1 SNHLY, CDR2 FYNNEI. CDR3: CASSEASQFNQPQHF. CDR3 in DNA: TGTGCCAGCAGTGAAGCATCACAGTTCAATCAGCCCCAGCATTTT.

The rearrangement joins TRBV5-5 to TRBJ2-7; no clear D. The V gene's germline CDR1 is SGHKS and CDR2 YYEKEE (reference sequence). Trimming cost V 0 bases and J 0 bases, with 7 bases left between them. The CDR3 loop spans 14 amino acids. This CDR3 is CASSLGGDSYEQYF. The CDR3 DNA sequence: TGTGCCAGCAGCTTGGGTGGAGACTCCTACGAGCAGTACTTC.

This chain links TRBV9 with TRBJ2-1, with 8 bases matching TRBD2. The CDR3 runs to 15 residues. V trimming: 4 bases; J trimming: 2 bases; junction bases outside the gene matches: 5. Germline CDR1 reads SGDLS; CDR2 reads YYNGEE. The CDR3 DNA is TGTGCCAGCAGCCCCCGGGAGGGGGCCTACAATGAGCAGTTCTTC. Translation gives CASSPREGAYNEQFF.

CDR3 amino acids: CASSVRAGGNEQFF. The CDR3 nucleotides read TGTGCCAGTAGTGTCCGGGCAGGAGGCAATGAGCAGTTCTTC. V and J are TRBV19 and TRBJ2-1, with D possibly matching TRBD2 (5 bases). Trimming removed 5 bases at V and 6 bases at J, with 14 bases between. In germline, CDR1 is LNHDA, CDR2 SQIVND (reference sequence). The CDR3 runs 14 residues.

V and J are TRBV28 and TRBJ2-7; a possible D gene is TRBD1 (5 bases). The CDR3 covers 15 residues. The V end was cut by 3 bases, the J end by 0 bases, with 12 bases between. Germline V gene data show CDR1 as MDHEN and CDR2 as SYDVKM. The CDR3 protein is CASSFVRVSSYEQYF. DNA for the CDR3: TGTGCCAGCAGTTTCGTCAGGGTAAGCTCCTACGAGCAGTACTTC. Drawing the rest from reference TRBV28 and TRBJ2-7, the complete variable domain is DVKVTQSSRYLVKRTGEKVFLECVQDMDHENMFWYRQDPGLGLRLIYFSYDVKMKEKGDIPEGYSVSREKKERFSLILESASTNQTSMYLCASSFVRVSSYEQYFGPGTRLTVT.

The chain uses TRBV7-3 and TRBJ2-1; TRBD1 matches at 7 bases. This CDR3 region has 14 residues. CDR1 SGHTA and CDR2 FQGTGA come from the germline V gene. V lost 5 bases to trimming and J lost 4 bases; unmatched junction nucleotides: 5. The CDR3 bases are TGTGCCAGCAGCCCGTACAGGGGTTACAATGAGCAGTTCTTC. Amino acids: CASSPYRGYNEQFF.

The chain recombines TRBV28 with TRBJ1-6; TRBD1 might be the D (6 bases). The CDR3 spans 15 residues. Trimming left V 4 bases short and J 7 bases short, with 14 bases between. Germline V CDR1 and CDR2: MDHEN, SYDVKM. CDR3 protein: CASSSSQGHNSPLHF. The DNA for the CDR3 is TGTGCCAGCAGTTCCTCTCAGGGGCACAATTCACCCCTCCACTTT. Supplemented by reference TRBV28 and TRBJ1-6, the full variable domain reads DVKVTQSSRYLVKRTGEKVFLECVQDMDHENMFWYRQDPGLGLRLIYFSYDVKMKEKGDIPEGYSVSREKKERFSLILESASTNQTSMYLCASSSSQGHNSPLHFGNGTRLTVT.

This clone was detected once. The V and J genes are TRBV7-2 and TRBJ2-5; D possibly corresponds to TRBD2 (6 bases). The CDR3 totals 14 residues. Germline-derived CDR1 and CDR2 are SGHTA and FQGNSA. V was shortened by 5 bases and J by 5 bases, with 15 bases between the two germline ends. CDR3 amino acids: CASSRGSSQETQYF. CDR3 coding DNA: TGTGCCAGCAGCCGGGGGAGTAGTCAGGAGACCCAGTACTTC.

The V and J genes are TRBV10-3 and TRBJ2-7; 10 bases are shared with TRBD2. This CDR3 is 14 amino acids long. Germline V CDR1 and CDR2: ENHRY, SYGVKD. Trimming cost V 3 bases and J 3 bases; bases outside gene matches: 2. As DNA, the CDR3 is TGTGCCATCAGTGATTCTAGCGGGAGCTACGAGCAGTACTTC. This gives the protein CAISDSSGSYEQYF.

The V and J genes are TRBV7-9 and TRBJ2-1; 9 bases agree with TRBD2. Per germline, CDR1 SEHNR and CDR2 FQNEAQ (reference sequence). Trimming cost V 1 base and J 3 bases; bases outside gene matches: 1. The CDR3 totals 15 residues. The CDR3 region is CASSLGTSDYNEQFF. The CDR3 DNA is TGTGCCAGCAGCTTAGGGACTAGCGACTACAATGAGCAGTTCTTC.

V is TRBV6-2 or TRBV6-3 and J is TRBJ1-6, with D unclear. Trimming removed 2 bases at V and 0 bases at J, with 8 bases between. This CDR3 has 16 residues. Per germline, CDR1 MNHEY and CDR2 SVGEGT. The DNA for the CDR3 is TGTGCCAGCAGTTACGACGGGAGCTCCTATAATTCACCCCTCCACTTT. This codes for CASSYDGSSYNSPLHF.

The rearrangement uses TRBV7-2 and TRBJ2-5; a possible D gene is TRBD2 (5 bases). With 2 bases removed from V and 5 bases from J, the gap between germline ends came to 12 bases. The CDR3 is 14 amino acids. Germline CDR1 and CDR2: SGHTA and FQGNSA. CDR3 nucleotides: TGTGCCAGCAGCTTAACTAGGAATCCGGAGACCCAGTACTTC. This translates into CASSLTRNPETQYF.

The chain is built from TRBV5-1 and TRBJ2-1; tentative D call: TRBD2 (6 bases). The germline CDR1 and CDR2 sequences are SGHRS and YFSETQ. Deletions cut 0 bases from V and 10 bases from J, with 20 bases between. There are 16 residues in the CDR3. The CDR3 region is CASSLDLAGKEWEQFF. The CDR3 DNA reads TGCGCCAGCAGCTTGGACCTCGCGGGAAAAGAATGGGAGCAGTTCTTC.

The gene calls are TRBV19 and TRBJ2-1; 7 positions match TRBD1. The V and J ends lost 7 bases and 3 bases, in that order; junction bases with no gene match: 9. This CDR3 contains 15 residues. The germline V gene has CDR1 LNHDA and CDR2 SQIVND (reference sequence). CDR3 nucleotide sequence: TGTGCCAGTAACAACAGGGGTGGGAGCTACAATGAGCAGTTCTTC. The encoded protein is CASNNRGGSYNEQFF. The full variable domain, its missing parts supplied by reference TRBV19 and TRBJ2-1, is DGGITQSPKYLFRKEGQNVTLSCEQNLNHDAMYWYRQDPGQGLRLIYYSQIVNDFQKGDIAEGYSVSREKKESFPLTVTSAQKNPTAFYLCASNNRGGSYNEQFFGPGTRLTVL.